The TCR beta chain described here comes from a study of T-cell reconstitution after alpha-beta-depleted transplantation in children. The TCRbeta library was prepared with unique molecular identifiers. From the PCR reads, TCRdb called clonotypes with MiXCR, one entry per CDR3 protein. The sample yields 500,000 or so distinct CDR3 sequences, over 10% seen once. This CDR3 contains 14 residues. Trimming pared 7 bases from V and 4 bases from J, leaving 14 bases between. CDR1 SGHRS and CDR2 YFSETQ come from the germline V gene. Ten or more counts support this clonotype. The chain has TRBV5-1 and TRBJ2-2; TRBD2 might be the D (5 bases). The receptor's source is a female patient aged 2 to 10 who had a stem cell transplant for aplastic anemia, so the T cells may come from the graft donor. Material: PBMCs, mostly from graft donor cells, obtained 180 days after TCRalphabeta/CD19-depleted stem cell transplant. The CDR3 nucleotides read TGCGCCAGCCGAGGGCTTCGAGTCACCGGGGAGCTGTTTTTT. Protein sequence: CASRGLRVTGELFF.